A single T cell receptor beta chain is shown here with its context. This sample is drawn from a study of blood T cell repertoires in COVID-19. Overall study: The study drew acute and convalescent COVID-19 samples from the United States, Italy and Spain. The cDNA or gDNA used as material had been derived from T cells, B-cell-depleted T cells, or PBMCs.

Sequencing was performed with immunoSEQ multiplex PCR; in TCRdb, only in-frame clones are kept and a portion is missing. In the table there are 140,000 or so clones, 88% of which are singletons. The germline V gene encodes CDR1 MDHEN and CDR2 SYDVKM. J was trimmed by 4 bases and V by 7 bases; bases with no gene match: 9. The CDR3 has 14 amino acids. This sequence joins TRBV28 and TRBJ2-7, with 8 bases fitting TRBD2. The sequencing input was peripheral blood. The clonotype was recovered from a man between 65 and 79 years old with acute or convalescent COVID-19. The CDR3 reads CASTRGGSRYEQYF. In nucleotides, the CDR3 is TGTGCCAGCACCCGGGGGGGGTCAAGGTACGAGCAGTACTTC.